This T cell receptor (beta chain) was sequenced for a study of cytomegalovirus exposure and HLA in healthy donors (dated 2017 in TCRdb). Study-level background: An earlier analysis of some 600 of the donors reported 250 to 300 Gb of sequence data and 100 million to 120 million unique TCR beta sequences obtained from around 190 million T cells. About 300 gigabases of sequencing data and approximately 80 million unique TCR sequences were included in an early release covering about 620 HLA-typed donors. Among the roughly 390 genotyped donors, around 81% belonged to the genetic ancestry cluster associated with self-reported Caucasian donors. The study aimed to test whether signatures of past pathogen exposure could be identified by cataloging public T cell receptors. The T cell repertoires of about 700 subjects were profiled by immunosequencing and related to cytomegalovirus serostatus. Besides the first cohort of under 700 subjects, a separate validation cohort made up of 95 to 150 different subjects was used. High-throughput TCR immunosequencing, statistical association of individual TCRs with disease status, and machine learning were combined to predict cytomegalovirus infection status. A later analysis re-analyzed previously published TCR beta repertoires from hundreds of donors and added high-resolution HLA genotyping to study TCR occurrence patterns. The later analysis used no new phenotypic data to find candidate immune exposures, relying instead on TCR beta sequences and their occurrence across donors. An earlier analysis of nearly 600 of the donors applied high-throughput TCR beta sequencing to assess whether each TCR beta V gene segment acted as functional or pseudogenic. Donor age, sex, ethnicity and CMV serostatus were collected together with the repertoire data. Genome-wide SNP genotypes for about 65% of the roughly 700 donors were used in a later genetic analysis, which treated that subset as a discovery cohort. Every repertoire in the discovery cohort had been generated on one and the same sequencing platform. Class I and class II HLA loci were covered by the typing at four-digit resolution. The number of donors typed differed by locus, with roughly 629-640 for A, B, C, DRB1 and DQB1, about 500 for DQA1, under 610 for DPA1, and some 450 for DPB1. Several DR-DQ haplotypes were treated as single units for association and clustering because of strong linkage in the cohort. Among roughly 400 genotyped donors of the cohort, an average of approximately 240,000 unique TCR beta nucleotide sequences was sequenced per donor, of which about 18% were non-productive.

Of note for this clone: The target of this receptor is not known. The sample holds no much larger clone one base away, and base qualities are not on file.

What the authors observed across the whole study: A further reported finding was that TCR beta sequences accurately predicted the HLA-A and HLA-B alleles for most subjects in the first cohort. A later genetic analysis reported fewer N-insertions in productive TCRs among donors in an Asian-associated ancestry cluster than the roughly 700-donor mean. A later analysis found that most CMV-associated TCR beta chains appeared HLA-restricted, with HLA associations seemingly driven largely by CMV exposure. Three of the identified cytomegalovirus-associated TCR beta chains were confirmed in vitro to be specific for cytomegalovirus antigens. Correlated functional status among segregating V segments might be attributable to linkage disequilibrium, but an unknown experimental factor could not be ruled out. The presence/absence analyses assumed that sequencing depth was roughly uniform across donors, and that assumption may not be true. In both the original and validation cohorts, the classifier was reported to diagnose cytomegalovirus status with high specificity and sensitivity. A cluster of highly shared sequence variants was judged likely to represent a technical artifact of the sequencing pipeline. In a later genetic analysis, a missense DCLRE1C variant was associated with V-gene and J-gene trimming of TCR beta chains, and the association was replicated in an independent cohort. At a false discovery rate of 0.05, a later analysis linked 15,000 to 20,000 TCR beta sequences to specific HLA alleles. Because HLA typing was unavailable for some donors at each locus, only the typed subset was used in association tests. When HLA alleles, especially DR and DQ, strongly co-occurred, TCR associations were difficult to assign to individual alleles. Because counts were too low, about 18 rarely observed V segments, including chromosome 9 orphons, were excluded from the earlier analysis of 587 of the donors. A later analysis found that TCR association rates varied across HLA loci, with DRB1 alleles showing the most associated TCRs and HLA-C alleles the fewest. Immune exposure information for the cohort was limited to CMV serostatus. Across donors, most TCR sequences were observed very rarely, whereas some public TCRs were present in many individuals. According to a later analysis, parvovirus B19, influenza, CMV and Epstein-Barr virus appeared linked to several top co-occurrence clusters. In the study, around 150 TCR beta chains were listed as associated with cytomegalovirus. Some IMGT-functional V segments, including TRBV6-2 and TRBV6-3, could not be distinguished by the 87-base-pair reads and were therefore excluded. A later analysis found that HLA-associated TCR beta chains were more clonally expanded and had lower generation probabilities than equally common non-associated chains. The cohort was sequenced for TCR beta chains only, and without alpha or paired-chain data the features that could be detected were limited. According to the authors, the approach could potentially be generalized to other disease states and immunological phenotypes. In an earlier analysis of 587 of the donors, most TCR beta V segments appeared in productive rearrangements about 90% or about 30% of the time, broadly matching IMGT annotations.

The V end gives up 9 bases and the J end 4 bases, leaving 8 bases in the junction not matched to a gene. The germline V gene encodes CDR1 SNHLY and CDR2 FYNNEI. The CDR3 sequence holds 13 residues, the cysteine and phenylalanine included. The sequence is cut down to CDR3 DNA, 39 bases in frame from base 1. Receptors were amplified or captured by the immunoSEQ multiplex PCR assay. For the multiplex PCR, a mixture combining 60 forward primers for TCR Vbeta segments and 13 reverse primers for TCR Jbeta segments was used. The CDR3 region of rearranged TCR beta genes was amplified from genomic DNA with a multiplex PCR assay. The Illumina HiSeq System was used to sequence the amplified TCR beta libraries as 87-base-pair reads. Concerning the study's data processing: A later analysis counted 65 million to 90 million unique TCR beta chains across the 700 or so repertoires, and around 9.9 million of these chains were shared by at least two donors. A nearest-neighbor algorithm error-corrected the raw reads and collapsed the reads into unique sequences, merging closely related sequences to remove PCR and sequencing errors. V, D and J gene segments were assigned by aligning CDR3 sequences to IMGT reference sequences. For a sequence to be retained, at least a six-nucleotide match to both a V gene segment and a J gene segment was required. Rearrangements were called productive when the CDR3 lacked stop codons and stayed in frame with V and J; all others were non-productive. CDR3 was defined by IMGT convention, running from the second conserved V-encoded cysteine to the conserved J-encoded phenylalanine. In an earlier analysis of around 540 of the donors, sequences lacking an unambiguous match to a single V gene segment were excluded. An earlier analysis of a few hundred of the donors classified V segments as functional when productive rearrangements were above 56.7% and as segregating when the standard deviation between donors was above 5%. A statistical classification framework was built to diagnose cytomegalovirus status from the catalog of TCR beta chain sequences. In a later analysis, TCR nucleotide sequences were compared against IMGT/GENE-DB human TR gene sequences so that V and J genes could be assigned. A later analysis assigned CDR3 sequences and most-parsimonious VDJ recombination scenarios with the TCRdist pipeline. In a later analysis, every TCR beta chain was defined by the combination of its CDR3 amino acid sequence and its V-gene family, and reads without a unique V-gene family were dropped. To address suspected cross-contamination and a sequencing artifact, a later analysis removed roughly 640 highly shared, low-generation-probability nucleotide sequences. For each public chain, a later analysis derived a clonal expansion index from normalized ranks of inferred template counts within each repertoire. A later analysis computed generation probabilities with a VDJ recombination model fitted to out-of-frame rearrangements, and checked the results against IGoR. In a later analysis, hypergeometric tests were used to score TCR-TCR, TCR-HLA and TCR-CMV co-occurrence, with a repertoire-size bias correction applied to TCR pairs. To estimate false discovery rates, a later analysis permuted the HLA or CMV assignments 20 times. In a later analysis, co-occurring TCRs were grouped with DBSCAN, and TCRdist sequence similarity was added when clustering was performed within HLA-allele-positive subsets. For co-occurrence clustering, repertoires with fewer than 30,000 or more than 120,000 public chains were excluded, along with 5 or 6 repertoires with anomalous nucleotide sharing. TCRdb limited this immuneACCESS table to in-frame rearrangements with V and J called. A share of clones is missing; checked studies link under half to unresolved V genes, and the rest is unexplained. V and J calls and clone size follow that table, whereas D and trimming were derived from the DNA. This sample is represented by 170,000 or so clones; 75% to 85% of them were singletons. The ten largest clones represent roughly 1.4% of the sample.

In total, more than 500 healthy bone marrow donors made up the cohort. At the time of sampling, every cohort member was nominally healthy, though immune exposures that went unrecorded were likely present. The donor was CMV seropositive and belonged to the group of 250 to 350 seropositive cohort members. Every donor gave a peripheral blood sample, and the peripheral blood mononuclear cells from that sample were used for TCR beta sequencing. Genomic DNA extraction from the blood cell samples was performed with the Qiagen DNeasy Blood Extraction Kit. The rearranged chain carries TRBV2 and TRBJ2-5; TRBD2 lines up with 7 middle nucleotides. This clonotype was sampled from a woman under 40 in good health and CMV-seropositive. Sequencing input: PBMCs. The sequence in DNA is TGTGCCAGTAGAGGGACGGGAGGAGAGACCCAGTACTTC. This codes for CASRGTGGETQYF. Here the CDR3 is joined to the reference TRBV2 and TRBJ2-5 genes, and the full variable domain is: EPEVTQTPSHQVTQMGQEVILRCVPISNHLYFYWYRQILGQKVEFLVSFYNNEISEKSEIFDDQFSVERPDGSNFTLKIRSTKLEDSAMYFCASRGTGGETQYFGPGTRLLVL.